This TCR beta chain was sequenced in a study of T cells in Graves' hyperthyroidism and ophthalmopathy. Study at large: Once the initial diagnosis was made, peripheral blood was obtained before any treatment. Findings of the study overall: Classification by a 13 V-J model distinguished ophthalmopathy from stable hyperthyroidism.

This CDR3 region has 13 residues. Looked up from germline, CDR1 is SSHAT and CDR2 is FNYEAQ (reference sequence). This clonotype was recorded at least ten times. Its antigen is unknown. At one end the junction does not follow the germline gene, possibly because of a read error. Under 3 months was the duration of disease in ophthalmopathy patients, who also had a Clinical Activity Score of at least 3 and a NOSPECS grade of at least 4. Amplified TCR beta CDR3 regions came from RNA transcripts. HTBI primers were employed in a first-round RT-PCR of the TCR CDR3. MiXCR was run by TCRdb on the multiplex PCR reads, yielding one entry per CDR3 protein. The sample records roughly 400,000 distinct CDR3 sequences, more than 12% being singletons.

The TCR sequence derives from a man in his fifties or sixties with Graves' ophthalmopathy. The gene calls are TRBV7-7 and TRBJ2-1; TRBD1 might be the D (5 bases). The sequenced sample was blood. The CDR3: CASSATRGNEQFF. The DNA of the CDR3 is TGTGCTAGCAGCGCCACAAGGGGCAATGAGCAGTTCTTC.